The 21 T cell receptor beta chains below come from one sample, sequenced in a study of Graves' ophthalmopathy and Graves' hyperthyroidism. As the template, RNA transcripts were used to amplify TCR beta CDR3 regions. HTBI primers were employed in first-round RT-PCR, then a second-round multiplex PCR followed. In TCRdb, the multiplex PCR reads were re-called with MiXCR into one record per CDR3 protein. The data contain around 590,000 distinct CDR3 sequences, approximately 35% of them singletons. Sequencing was carried out using peripheral blood or thyroid tissue (not recorded which). The receptors derive from an adult man with Graves' hyperthyroidism.

V is TRBV11-2 and J is TRBJ2-7, with 10 bases matching TRBD2. The assigned J gene may be wrong: the sequence end matches TRBJ2-1 better. In germline, CDR1 is SGHAT, CDR2 FQNNGV. The CDR3 loop spans 13 amino acids. CDR3 sequence reads: CASRQASGSRQFF. The CDR3 DNA sequence: TGTGCCAGCAGGCAGGCTAGCGGGAGTCGGCAGTTCTTC.

This clonotype has a single count. The chain joins TRBV2 to TRBJ2-3; TRBD1 agrees at 12 bases. CDR1 and CDR2 from the germline V gene are SNHLY and FYNNEI. The length of the CDR3 is 20 residues. The V segment lost 2 bases and the J segment 0 bases; nucleotides outside the gene matches: 12. The CDR3 nucleotides read TGTGCCAGCAGTGAACCGGGACAGGGGGCTCGTCACAAAAGCACAGATACGCAGTATTTT. The encoded protein is CASSEPGQGARHKSTDTQYF. Complete variable domain (other parts from reference TRBV2 and TRBJ2-3): EPEVTQTPSHQVTQMGQEVILRCVPISNHLYFYWYRQILGQKVEFLVSFYNNEISEKSEIFDDQFSVERPDGSNFTLKIRSTKLEDSAMYFCASSEPGQGARHKSTDTQYFGPGTRLTVL.

Turning to this clonotype: It may be a read error: a sequence one base away is much more abundant. The chain links TRBV7-9 to TRBJ2-2; no clear D. CDR1 SEHNR and CDR2 FQNEAQ come from the germline V gene (reference sequence). The CDR3 loop spans 16 amino acids. Trimming pared 4 bases from V and 2 bases from J, leaving 14 bases between. The CDR3 sequence is CASSSLSLGNTGELFF. The CDR3 nucleotides read TGTGCCAGCAGCTCCTTGAGTCTGGGAAACACCGGGGAGCTGTTTTTT. Based on the CDR3 plus reference TRBV7-9 and TRBJ2-2, the full variable domain is DTGVSQNPRHKITKRGQNVTFRCDPISEHNRLYWYRQTLGQGPEFLTYFQNEAQLEKSRLLSDRFSAERPKGSFSTLEIQRTEQGDSAMYLCASSSLSLGNTGELFFGEGSRLTVL.

As concerns this clonotype: A much larger clone lies one base from this, so it may be a read error. The chain is built from TRBV25-1 and TRBJ2-5, with D hard to call. Trimming left V 8 bases short and J 5 bases short, with 12 bases between. The CDR3 is 12 residues long. Germline CDR1 reads MGHDK; CDR2 reads SYGVNS. The DNA of the CDR3 is TGTGCCAGCGAGACCAGCTCGGAGACCCAGTACTTC. It encodes CASETSSETQYF.

The chain employs TRBV5-1 and TRBJ2-7; D may be TRBD1 or TRBD2 (5 bases each). This CDR3 is built from 16 residues. Germline CDR1 reads SGHRS; CDR2 reads YFSETQ. The V and J ends lost 0 bases and 3 bases respectively, with 16 bases between them. The CDR3 is CASSLAPLAQGYEQYF. As DNA, the CDR3 is TGCGCCAGCAGCTTGGCCCCGCTAGCCCAGGGCTACGAGCAGTACTTC.

This clonotype was counted at least ten times. The V call is TRBV6-5, the J call TRBJ1-6; D perhaps matches TRBD1 (5 bases). V lost 5 bases, J lost 6 bases, and 11 bases lay in between. Germline V gene sequence: CDR1 MNHEY, CDR2 SVGAGI. The CDR3 runs to 14 residues. In DNA, the CDR3 is TGTGCCAGCAGTCCGAGACAGAGTAATTCACCCCTCCACTTT. It is translated as CASSPRQSNSPLHF.

This clonotype was seen many times. V gene TRBV7-2 combines with J gene TRBJ2-5, with 12 bases that match TRBD1. The CDR3 covers 17 residues. The V and J ends lost 6 bases and 4 bases, in that order; junction bases with no gene match: 12. Germline values: CDR1 SGHTA, CDR2 FQGNSA. CDR3 region: CASRPRDRGLIGETQYF. The CDR3 nucleotides read TGTGCCAGCAGACCCCGGGACAGGGGGCTAATAGGAGAGACCCAGTACTTC. Full variable domain (remainder filled in from reference TRBV7-2 and TRBJ2-5): GAGVSQSPSNKVTEKGKDVELRCDPISGHTALYWYRQSLGQGLEFLIYFQGNSAPDKSGLPSDRFSAERTGGSVSTLTIQRTQQEDSAVYLCASRPRDRGLIGETQYFGPGTRLLVL.

This clonotype was counted ten times or more. The chain is built from TRBV9 and TRBJ1-3; TRBD1 might be the D (5 bases). The CDR3 extends over 16 amino acids. V was clipped by 0 bases and J by 0 bases, with 10 bases between them. CDR1 and CDR2 (germline): SGDLS, YYNGEE. Written as DNA, the CDR3 is TGTGCCAGCAGCGTAGAAGACAGTTTCTCTGGAAACACCATATATTTT. Translation: CASSVEDSFSGNTIYF.

The gene calls are TRBV20-1 and TRBJ2-7; 10 bases line up with TRBD2. The J call is doubtful: the DNA matches TRBJ2-1 better. The CDR3 is 13 amino acids. Germline-derived CDR1 and CDR2 are DFQATT and SNEGSKA (reference sequence). CDR3 in amino acids: CSGTAGGPSEQFF. The CDR3 DNA follows: TGCAGTGGAACAGCGGGGGGGCCAAGTGAGCAGTTCTTC.

V is TRBV20-1 and J is TRBJ2-7; D unclear. The V and J ends lost 1 base and 7 bases respectively, with 17 bases between them. Germline CDR1 reads DFQATT; CDR2 reads SNEGSKA (reference sequence). The CDR3 has 14 amino acids. CDR3 sequence reads: CSARAPSENNEQYF. CDR3 DNA sequence: TGCAGTGCTAGAGCGCCCTCAGAGAACAATGAGCAGTACTTC.

The chain combines TRBV20-1 with TRBJ2-2, with D perhaps TRBD2 (7 bases). V shed 3 bases and J shed 6 bases, with 8 bases lying between them. Germline V gene data show CDR1 as DFQATT and CDR2 as SNEGSKA (reference sequence). The CDR3 has 12 residues. CDR3 loop: CSASGGPGELFF. CDR3 in DNA: TGCAGTGCTAGCGGGGGGCCCGGGGAGCTGTTTTTT.

Only a few counts were recorded for this clonotype. V gene TRBV28 combines with J gene TRBJ1-1, with D uncertain. This CDR3 has 14 residues. The V and J ends lost 7 bases and 3 bases respectively, with 15 bases between them. The germline gives CDR1 MDHEN, CDR2 SYDVKM. The CDR3 reads CASTRRGRDTEAFF. Here the CDR3 DNA reads TGTGCCAGCACTCGACGTGGAAGGGACACTGAAGCTTTCTTT. Filled out from reference TRBV28 and TRBJ1-1, the complete variable domain reads DVKVTQSSRYLVKRTGEKVFLECVQDMDHENMFWYRQDPGLGLRLIYFSYDVKMKEKGDIPEGYSVSREKKERFSLILESASTNQTSMYLCASTRRGRDTEAFFGQGTRLTVV.

This clonotype was observed many times. This chain uses TRBV2 with TRBJ1-2; unclear D gene. The germline V gene encodes CDR1 SNHLY and CDR2 FYNNEI. CDR3 length equals 16 residues. The V gene lost 6 bases and the J gene lost 8 bases, with 25 bases spanning the gap. CDR3 sequence reads: CASSPARGFRGPGYTF. Here the CDR3 DNA reads TGTGCCAGCAGCCCAGCGCGGGGATTTCGAGGCCCCGGCTACACCTTC. The full variable domain, with the rest looked up from reference TRBV2 and TRBJ1-2, is EPEVTQTPSHQVTQMGQEVILRCVPISNHLYFYWYRQILGQKVEFLVSFYNNEISEKSEIFDDQFSVERPDGSNFTLKIRSTKLEDSAMYFCASSPARGFRGPGYTFGSGTRLTVV.

This clonotype was seen repeatedly, ten times or more. The chain carries TRBV6-6 and TRBJ1-2; D gene uncertain. This CDR3 contains 14 residues. Trimming stripped 6 bases from V and 3 bases from J, with 14 bases between. Germline CDR1 reads MNHNY; CDR2 reads SVGAGI (reference sequence). The DNA of the CDR3 is TGTGCCAGCAGCCGAACTAATAGCTACTATGGCTACACCTTC. Its protein is CASSRTNSYYGYTF.

V and J are TRBV5-8 and TRBJ2-7; D not resolved. The CDR3 is 15 residues long. V lost 0 bases and J lost 0, with 10 bases in between. Germline loops: CDR1 SGHTS, CDR2 YDEGEE. The CDR3 protein is CASSLALLVSYEQYF. The CDR3 DNA reads TGTGCCAGCAGCTTGGCCCTATTAGTCTCCTACGAGCAGTACTTC.

The chain joins TRBV10-3 to TRBJ1-1; 8 positions match TRBD1. Germline CDR1 reads ENHRY; CDR2 reads SYGVKD. The CDR3 spans 14 residues. V dropped 7 bases and J dropped 5; count of bases not matched to a gene: 9. The CDR3 sequence is CAIKGTGRETEAFF. CDR3 DNA sequence: TGTGCCATCAAAGGGACAGGCCGAGAGACTGAAGCTTTCTTT.

The sample holds many counts of this clonotype. In DNA form, the CDR3 reads TGTGCCAGTAGTCCTAGTGGCAGGAGACACTATGGCTACACCTTC. Amino acid sequence: CASSPSGRRHYGYTF. The rearrangement joins TRBV19 to TRBJ1-2; D not resolved. The ends were cut back, 5 bases at V and 3 bases at J, with 16 bases in the middle. Germline assignment: CDR1 LNHDA and CDR2 SQIVND (reference sequence). This CDR3 contains 15 residues.

This clonotype was seen many times. The chain carries TRBV29-1 and TRBJ1-1; 7 bases agree with TRBD1. The CDR3 runs to 14 residues. The ends lost 4 bases at V and 5 bases at J; junction bases unmatched: 10. CDR1 is SQVTM, CDR2 ANQGSEA, per germline. The CDR3 DNA reads TGCAGCGTTGCGATGACAGGGATCGGGACTGAAGCTTTCTTT. Protein sequence: CSVAMTGIGTEAFF.

The gene calls are TRBV2 and TRBJ1-2; TRBD1 matches at 7 bases. V dropped 7 bases and J dropped 4; count of bases not matched to a gene: 15. This CDR3 has 16 amino acids. The V gene's germline CDR1 is SNHLY and CDR2 FYNNEI. As DNA, the CDR3 is TGTGCCAGCAATATTATCCCACAGGGGCAATTCTATGGCTACACCTTC. This translates into CASNIIPQGQFYGYTF.

This clonotype was counted ten times or more. The chain carries TRBV7-2 and TRBJ2-5, with a weak D call TRBD2 (7 bases). The CDR3 is 14 amino acids. CDR1 and CDR2 from the germline V gene are SGHTA and FQGNSA. V lost 5 bases and J 5 bases, leaving 15 bases between the germline ends. CDR3 coding DNA: TGTGCCAGCAGCCCCATACGGGGGGCCGAGACCCAGTACTTC. Protein sequence: CASSPIRGAETQYF. Combining the CDR3 with reference TRBV7-2 and TRBJ2-5 gives the whole variable domain GAGVSQSPSNKVTEKGKDVELRCDPISGHTALYWYRQSLGQGLEFLIYFQGNSAPDKSGLPSDRFSAERTGGSVSTLTIQRTQQEDSAVYLCASSPIRGAETQYFGPGTRLLVL.

The chain combines TRBV19 with TRBJ2-7, with 11 bases identical to TRBD2. V lost 4 bases, J lost 3 bases, and 2 bases stayed unmatched. Germline CDR1 is LNHDA and CDR2 is SQIVND (reference sequence). The CDR3 covers 14 residues. The CDR3 is CASSTTSGGYEQYF. In DNA, the CDR3 is TGTGCCAGTAGTACAACTAGCGGGGGCTACGAGCAGTACTTC. Based on the CDR3 plus reference TRBV19 and TRBJ2-7, the full variable domain is DGGITQSPKYLFRKEGQNVTLSCEQNLNHDAMYWYRQDPGQGLRLIYYSQIVNDFQKGDIAEGYSVSREKKESFPLTVTSAQKNPTAFYLCASSTTSGGYEQYFGPGTRLTVT.